The 9 T cell receptor beta chains given below trace back to one sample, sequenced in a study of early T cells in non-severe SARS-CoV-2 infection (dated by TCRdb to about 2021). The library relied on 5' RACE. Sequencing used a NextSeq 500. TCRdb reprocessed the public reads (quality trimming at Q25 with fastp, clone calling with MiXCR) and kept in-frame beta chains. Here each entry gathers all rows of one CDR3 protein and keeps the most common genes and DNA. Within this sample are under 85,000 distinct CDR3 sequences, with 12% of them counted one time only. About a sixth of the sample goes to the ten largest clones. The source was whole blood, collected at baseline. All receptors derive from an adult who was a healthcare worker with PCR-confirmed SARS-CoV-2 infection or an uninfected control (not recorded which). The donor label of this sample is uncertain.

This clonotype was seen a few times. The chain recombines TRBV27 with TRBJ1-2; D may be TRBD1 (5 bases). The CDR3 loop spans 14 amino acids. From germline, CDR1 is MNHEY and CDR2 SMNVEV (reference sequence). V was pared by 6 bases and J by 5 bases, with 16 bases between. The CDR3 is CASRVDSRTYGYTF. The CDR3 region has the DNA TGTGCCAGCAGGGTCGACAGTAGAACTTATGGCTACACCTTC.

This clonotype was counted ten times or more. The chain uses TRBV25-1 and TRBJ2-7; 11 nucleotides align to TRBD2. From germline, CDR1 is MGHDK and CDR2 SYGVNS. V lost 8 bases and J lost 9; bases outside the gene matches: 12. This CDR3 region has 14 residues. The CDR3, as DNA: TGTGCCAGCGAGACTAGCGGGACGTCCAAAGGGCAGTACTTC. The encoded protein is CASETSGTSKGQYF.

This clonotype was observed at least ten times. Here the CDR3 DNA reads TGTGCCAGCAGCTTTTCGGGGGTGGCCACAGATACGCAGTATTTT. Encoded protein: CASSFSGVATDTQYF. The chain joins TRBV7-2 to TRBJ2-3; maybe TRBD2 (6 bases). The length of the CDR3 is 15 residues. Per germline, CDR1 SGHTA and CDR2 FQGNSA. The germline V and J ends were trimmed by 3 bases and 2 bases, with 12 bases remaining between them.

The count of this clonotype is one. This chain uses TRBV6-6 with TRBJ1-2; no definite D call. V shed 6 bases and J shed 0 bases, with 14 bases lying between them. The CDR3 contains 15 residues. Germline-derived CDR1 and CDR2 are MNHNY and SVGAGI (reference sequence). The CDR3 loop is CASSRTVTANYGYTF. CDR3 coding DNA: TGTGCCAGCAGCCGGACCGTCACAGCTAACTATGGCTACACCTTC.

The chain employs TRBV2 and TRBJ2-1; 10 bases are shared with TRBD2. CDR3 length equals 15 residues. Unmatched junction bases numbered 7, after V lost 6 bases and J lost 5 bases. Germline V gene sequence: CDR1 SNHLY, CDR2 FYNNEI. CDR3 DNA sequence: TGTGCCAGCAGCGCCACTAGCGGGAAAAACAATGAGCAGTTCTTC. The encoded protein is CASSATSGKNNEQFF.

This clonotype was counted a few times. J is TRBJ2-2 and V is TRBV11-2, with 10 bases fitting TRBD2. The CDR3 is 16 amino acids. V gave up 3 bases and J gave up 5 bases; unmatched junction bases: 6. In germline, CDR1 is SGHAT, CDR2 FQNNGV. The CDR3 is CASSFRQREGTGELFF. The CDR3 bases are TGTGCCAGCAGCTTCCGCCAGCGGGAGGGTACCGGGGAGCTGTTTTTT.

This clonotype has just a few counts. The chain employs TRBV29-1 and TRBJ2-1, with 9 bases fitting TRBD2. Germline CDR1 and CDR2: SQVTM and ANQGSEA. This CDR3 has 14 amino acids. V was clipped by 3 bases and J by 2 bases; unmatched bases: 2. The CDR3 sequence is CSVDWTSAYNEQFF. In DNA form, the CDR3 reads TGCAGCGTTGATTGGACTAGCGCCTACAATGAGCAGTTCTTC.

Details on this clonotype: The junction departs from germline at one end; a sequencing error may be responsible. The chain employs TRBV11-2 and TRBJ1-1; D gene uncertain. This CDR3 comprises 15 residues. Germline V gene data show CDR1 as SGHAT and CDR2 as FQNNGV. CDR3 DNA sequence: TGTGCCAGCACCTTAGCGAGCCGGGCGAACACTGAAGCTTTCTTT. Amino acid sequence: CASTLASRANTEAFF.

The chain links TRBV9 to TRBJ2-1, with D perhaps TRBD2 (5 bases). V was cut by 0 bases and J by 9 bases, with 16 bases left in between. Per the germline V gene, CDR1 is SGDLS and CDR2 is YYNGEE. The length of the CDR3 is 15 residues. The CDR3 DNA sequence: TGTGCCAGCAGCGTAGAAAGGAGCGGATCGTTTGAGCAGTTCTTC. As protein: CASSVERSGSFEQFF.